This T cell receptor beta chain was recovered during a study of CD8 T cells in ankylosing spondylitis. Points from the study as a whole: Within matched ankylosing spondylitis synovial fluid, disease-linked clones were reportedly significantly enriched.

A remark on this clonotype: Its specificity is not known.

V shed 3 bases and J 3 bases; nucleotides not matched to a gene: 5. Germline values: CDR1 KGHDR, CDR2 SFDVKD. The CDR3 totals 16 residues. In TCRdb, the 5' RACE reads were re-called with MiXCR into one record per CDR3 protein. The profile shows 300,000 to 400,000 distinct CDR3 sequences, 11% of them singletons. The source material was blood, either unsorted or a sorted T cell fraction (not recorded which). The chain couples TRBV24-1 to TRBJ2-1; 9 bases fit TRBD1. This TCR was recovered from a female donor with ankylosing spondylitis or in good health (not recorded which). CDR3 bases: TGTGCCACCAGTGATGCCGGGACAGGGTTCTACAATGAGCAGTTCTTC. Translation: CATSDAGTGFYNEQFF.